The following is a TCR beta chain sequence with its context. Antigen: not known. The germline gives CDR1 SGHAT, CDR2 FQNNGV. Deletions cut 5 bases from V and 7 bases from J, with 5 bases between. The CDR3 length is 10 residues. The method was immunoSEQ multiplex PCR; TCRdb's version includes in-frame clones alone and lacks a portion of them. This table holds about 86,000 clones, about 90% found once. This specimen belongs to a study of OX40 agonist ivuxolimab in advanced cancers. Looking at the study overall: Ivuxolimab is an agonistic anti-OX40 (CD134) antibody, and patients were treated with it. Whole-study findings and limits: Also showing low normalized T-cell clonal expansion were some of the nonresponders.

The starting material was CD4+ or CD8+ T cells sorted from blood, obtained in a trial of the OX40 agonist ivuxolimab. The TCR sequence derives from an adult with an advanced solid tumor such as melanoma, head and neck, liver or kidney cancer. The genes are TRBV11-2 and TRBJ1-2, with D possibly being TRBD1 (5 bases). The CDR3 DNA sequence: TGTGCCAGCAGCGGGACTGGCTACACCTTC. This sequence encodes CASSGTGYTF.